The following is a T cell receptor beta chain sequence with its context. Using immunoSEQ multiplex PCR, the repertoire was profiled, and TCRdb retains in-frame clones only, with some absent. The repertoire holds more than 35,000 clones, around 73% seen once, with around a fifth in the top ten. The ends were cut back, 1 base at V and 4 bases at J, with 6 bases in the middle. The V gene's germline CDR1 is LGHNA and CDR2 YNFKEQ. The CDR3 length is 13 residues. The sample belongs to a study of OX40 agonist ivuxolimab in advanced cancers. This chain joins TRBV4-2 and TRBJ2-3; D is undetermined. The material sequenced was CD4+ or CD8+ T cells sorted from blood, taken in a trial of the OX40 agonist ivuxolimab. This receptor was taken from an adult with an advanced solid tumor such as melanoma, head and neck, liver or kidney cancer. DNA for the CDR3: TGTGCCAGCAGCCAAGGGCCACCAGATACGCAGTATTTT. This encodes CASSQGPPDTQYF.